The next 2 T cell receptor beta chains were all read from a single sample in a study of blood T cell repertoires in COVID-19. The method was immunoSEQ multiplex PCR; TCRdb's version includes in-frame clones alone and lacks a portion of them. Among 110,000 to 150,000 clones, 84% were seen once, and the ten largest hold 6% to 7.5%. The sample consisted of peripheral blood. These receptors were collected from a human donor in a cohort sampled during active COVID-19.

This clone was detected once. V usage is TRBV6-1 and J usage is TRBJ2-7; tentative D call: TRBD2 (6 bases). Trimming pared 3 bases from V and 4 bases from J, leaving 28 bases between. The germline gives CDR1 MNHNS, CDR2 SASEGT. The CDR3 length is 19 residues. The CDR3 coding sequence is TGTGCCAGCAGTGAGCGGGGAGGCAGGGTGGTCAGAATTACGTACGAGCAGTACTTC. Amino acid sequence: CASSERGGRVVRITYEQYF.

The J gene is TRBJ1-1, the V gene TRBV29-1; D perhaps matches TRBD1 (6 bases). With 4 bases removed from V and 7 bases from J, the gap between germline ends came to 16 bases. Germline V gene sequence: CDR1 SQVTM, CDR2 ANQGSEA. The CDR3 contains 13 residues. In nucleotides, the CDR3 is TGCAGCGTTGGTGACAGGAGAAAATTTGAAGCTTTCTTT. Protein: CSVGDRRKFEAFF.